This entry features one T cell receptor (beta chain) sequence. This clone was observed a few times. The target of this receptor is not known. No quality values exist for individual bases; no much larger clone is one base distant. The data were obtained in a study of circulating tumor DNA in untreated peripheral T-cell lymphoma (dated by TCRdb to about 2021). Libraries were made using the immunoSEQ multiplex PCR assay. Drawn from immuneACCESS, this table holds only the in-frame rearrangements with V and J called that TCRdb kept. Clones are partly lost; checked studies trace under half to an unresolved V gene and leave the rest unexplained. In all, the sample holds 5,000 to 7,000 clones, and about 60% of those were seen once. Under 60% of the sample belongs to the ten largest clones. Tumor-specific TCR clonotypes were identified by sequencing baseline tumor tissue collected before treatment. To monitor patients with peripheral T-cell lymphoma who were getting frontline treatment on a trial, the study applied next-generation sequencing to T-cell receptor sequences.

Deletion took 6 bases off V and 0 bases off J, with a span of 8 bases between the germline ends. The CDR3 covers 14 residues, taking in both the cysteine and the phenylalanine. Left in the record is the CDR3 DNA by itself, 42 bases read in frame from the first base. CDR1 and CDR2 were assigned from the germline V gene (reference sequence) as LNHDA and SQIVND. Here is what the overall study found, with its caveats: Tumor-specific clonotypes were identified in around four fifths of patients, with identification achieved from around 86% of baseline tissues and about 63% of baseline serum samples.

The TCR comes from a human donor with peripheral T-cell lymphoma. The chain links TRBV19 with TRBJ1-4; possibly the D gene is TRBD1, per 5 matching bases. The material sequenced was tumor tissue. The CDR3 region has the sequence CASSEQATNEKLFF. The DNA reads TGTGCCAGTAGCGAACAGGCAACTAATGAAAAACTGTTTTTT.